These 24 T cell receptor beta chains were all obtained from the same sample, sequenced in a study of shared clonotypes between healthy human individuals. The assay was immunoSEQ multiplex PCR, and TCRdb's table has in-frame clones only and misses some. The sample has fewer than 550,000 clones; 75% to 80% are singletons. Sequenced sample: PBMCs. These receptors were taken from a woman in her forties in good health. Some clones in this sample may be carry-over from other donors' samples.

The table lists this clone with a few counts. This chain joins TRBV6-1 and TRBJ2-1, with TRBD2 matching 10 bases. V dropped 10 bases and J dropped 4; count of bases not matched to a gene: 4. Looked up from germline, CDR1 is MNHNS and CDR2 is SASEGT. The CDR3 loop spans 13 amino acids. CDR3 in amino acids: CATGTSEYNEQFF. The CDR3 nucleotides read TGTGCCACAGGGACTAGCGAGTACAATGAGCAGTTCTTC.

This clone was seen only once. The CDR3 coding sequence is TGTGCCAGCAGCGTAAGTCCAGGGGATAGTGAGCAGTTCTTC. Its protein is CASSVSPGDSEQFF. V gene TRBV9 combines with J gene TRBJ2-1; a weak D match, TRBD1 (6 bases). The germline V gene encodes CDR1 SGDLS and CDR2 YYNGEE. The CDR3 has 14 residues. V was trimmed by 1 base and J by 9 bases, leaving 14 bases between them.

The chain recombines TRBV5-6 with TRBJ2-1; 7 bases agree with TRBD1. V shed 4 bases, J shed 2 bases, and the junction held 6 bases outside the gene matches. The CDR3 spans 15 residues. Germline V gene sequence: CDR1 SGHDT, CDR2 YYEEEE. CDR3 region: CASSPGGPTYNEQFF. In DNA, the CDR3 is TGTGCCAGCAGCCCAGGGGGACCTACCTACAATGAGCAGTTCTTC.

This chain links TRBV18 with TRBJ1-1; 9 bases agree with TRBD1. Trimming cost V 3 bases and J 7 bases; bases outside gene matches: 3. The CDR3 length is 13 residues. The germline CDR1 and CDR2 sequences are KGHSH and LQKENI. CDR3 nucleotides: TGTGCCAGCTCACCTAGACAGGGGGTTGAAGCTTTCTTT. Its protein is CASSPRQGVEAFF.

V and J are TRBV10-3 and TRBJ1-3; 7 nucleotides line up with TRBD1. This CDR3 has 16 amino acids. Germline values: CDR1 ENHRY, CDR2 SYGVKD. Unmatched junction bases numbered 10, after V lost 7 bases and J lost 1 base. The CDR3 is CAINRQGSSSGNTIYF. The DNA of the CDR3 is TGTGCCATCAACAGACAGGGATCGAGTTCTGGAAACACCATATATTTT.

The chain is built from TRBV6-1 and TRBJ1-1, with a possible D match to TRBD1 (5 bases). Trimming took off 4 bases at V and 8 bases at J, with 8 bases between the two ends. The CDR3 is made up of 11 amino acids. CDR1 and CDR2 from the germline V gene are MNHNS and SASEGT. The CDR3 DNA reads as TGTGCCAGCAGTGGGACAAGGGAAGCTTTCTTT. It specifies CASSGTREAFF.

In its sample, this clone was seen many times. The rearrangement uses TRBV18 and TRBJ1-2, with D unclear. This CDR3 contains 14 residues. V shed 3 bases and J shed 4 bases, with 12 bases lying between them. The germline CDR1 and CDR2 sequences are KGHSH and LQKENI. The CDR3 loop reads CASSPDTRSYGYTF. For the CDR3, the DNA is TGTGCCAGCTCACCTGACACACGGAGCTATGGCTACACCTTC. The whole variable domain, filled in from reference TRBV18 and TRBJ1-2, reads NAGVMQNPRHLVRRRGQEARLRCSPMKGHSHVYWYRQLPEEGLKFMVYLQKENIIDESGMPKERFSAEFPKEGPSILRIQQVVRGDSAAYFCASSPDTRSYGYTFGSGTRLTVV.

As regards this clone: The sample carries other DNA sequences with the same CDR3. The V and J genes are TRBV18 and TRBJ1-1; D may be TRBD1 (5 bases). CDR1 and CDR2 (germline): KGHSH, LQKENI. The CDR3 loop spans 13 amino acids. Trimming took 3 bases from V and 3 from J, leaving 8 bases between them. CDR3 sequence reads: CASSPAGDTEAFF. The CDR3 nucleotides are TGTGCCAGCTCACCGGCGGGGGACACTGAAGCTTTCTTT.

This clone appeared once. The chain links TRBV7-9 to TRBJ2-7; D is ambiguous. The V gene lost 5 bases and the J gene lost 7 bases, with 21 bases spanning the gap. The CDR3 has 15 residues. The germline V gene has CDR1 SEHNR and CDR2 FQNEAQ (reference sequence). The DNA for the CDR3 is TGTGCCAGCAGCACCCCGTGGGCGGAAATCATTGAGCAGTACTTC. The encoded protein is CASSTPWAEIIEQYF.

The chain couples TRBV19 to TRBJ2-5; the match to TRBD1 covers 7 bases. CDR1 LNHDA and CDR2 SQIVND come from the germline V gene (reference sequence). The CDR3 runs 14 residues. V was clipped by 6 bases and J by 1 base; unmatched bases: 5. CDR3 DNA sequence: TGTGCCAGTAGGACCACAGGGGCCCAAGAGACCCAGTACTTC. Encoded protein: CASRTTGAQETQYF.

This clone was seen at least ten times. The V call is TRBV5-1, the J call TRBJ2-1, with D possibly matching TRBD2 (5 bases). V lost 4 bases and J lost 9, with 17 bases in between. This CDR3 spans 14 amino acids. The V gene's germline CDR1 is SGHRS and CDR2 YFSETQ. The CDR3 nucleotides are TGCGCCAGCAGCCAAGGGTTGGGAGTTGGTGAGCAGTTCTTC. Residues: CASSQGLGVGEQFF.

The rearrangement uses TRBV7-2 and TRBJ2-3; weak D call: TRBD2 (6 bases). Trimming left V 10 bases short and J 0 bases short, with 17 bases between. This CDR3 is built from 15 residues. The V gene's germline CDR1 is SGHTA and CDR2 FQGNSA. CDR3: CATSGTGGSTDTQYF. CDR3 bases: TGTGCCACTTCCGGGACTGGGGGGAGCACAGATACGCAGTATTTT.

The chain combines TRBV27 with TRBJ1-5; 8 positions agree with TRBD1. The CDR3 runs to 15 residues. Germline values: CDR1 MNHEY, CDR2 SMNVEV (reference sequence). Trimming cost V 5 bases and J 3 bases; bases outside gene matches: 6. The CDR3 coding sequence is TGTGCCAGCAGTCCGCAGGGACAGGCCAATCAGCCCCAGCATTTT. This encodes CASSPQGQANQPQHF.

This clone was observed a single time. V usage is TRBV27 and J usage is TRBJ2-2; D is ambiguous. There are 15 residues in the CDR3. CDR1 and CDR2 from the germline V gene are MNHEY and SMNVEV (reference sequence). With 8 bases removed from V and 1 base from J, the gap between germline ends came to 14 bases. CDR3 nucleotide sequence: TGTGCCAGCTCGTGGGGTACCATGAACACCGGGGAGCTGTTTTTT. Translated, it gives CASSWGTMNTGELFF.

The chain uses TRBV7-2 and TRBJ2-7, with unresolved D. Germline CDR1 is SGHTA and CDR2 is FQGNSA. The CDR3 is 11 residues long. Deletions cut 4 bases from V and 5 bases from J, with 6 bases between. CDR3 DNA: TGTGCCAGCAGCTATGGCAACGAGCAGTACTTC. Protein: CASSYGNEQYF.

V is TRBV30 and J is TRBJ1-5; D gene uncertain. Germline CDR1 GTSNPN, CDR2 SVGIG (reference sequence). Between the trimmed V and J ends, which lost 3 bases and 7 bases, there was a span of 16 bases. The CDR3 runs 14 residues. This CDR3 is CAWSPPPGGQPQHF. In DNA form, the CDR3 reads TGTGCCTGGAGCCCACCTCCGGGAGGCCAGCCCCAGCATTTT. Filled out from reference TRBV30 and TRBJ1-5, the complete variable domain reads SQTIHQWPATLVQPVGSPLSLECTVEGTSNPNLYWYRQAAGRGLQLLFYSVGIGQISSEVPQNLSASRPQDRQFILSSKKLLLSDSGFYLCAWSPPPGGQPQHFGDGTRLSIL.

Concerning this clone: This is likely an artifact of a read error, given a far larger clone one base away. Other DNA sequences in this specimen translate into the identical CDR3. This chain joins TRBV9 and TRBJ1-1; perhaps TRBD1 as D (6 bases). This CDR3 has 13 residues. The germline V gene encodes CDR1 SGDLS and CDR2 YYNGEE. V gave up 4 bases and J gave up 0 bases, with 7 bases separating them. The CDR3 loop reads CASSRGMNTEAFF. Here the CDR3 DNA reads TGTGCCAGCAGCAGGGGGATGAACACTGAAGCTTTCTTT.

The chain has TRBV4-2 and TRBJ2-1; possible D gene TRBD2, 6 bases. Germline-derived CDR1 and CDR2 are LGHNA and YNFKEQ. The V and J ends lost 0 bases and 9 bases respectively, with 18 bases between them. The CDR3 length is 16 residues. This chain's CDR3 is CASSQDTAGSGTEQFF. The CDR3 region has the DNA TGTGCCAGCAGCCAAGATACGGCGGGGAGTGGGACTGAGCAGTTCTTC.

This clone is a singleton in its sample. The rearrangement joins TRBV6-1 to TRBJ1-1; D remains ambiguous. Germline assignment: CDR1 MNHNS and CDR2 SASEGT. The CDR3 is made up of 14 amino acids. Between the trimmed V and J ends, which lost 0 bases and 3 bases, there was a span of 8 bases. CDR3 amino acids: CASSEASGYTEAFF. CDR3 in DNA: TGTGCCAGCAGTGAAGCTAGTGGGTACACTGAAGCTTTCTTT.

This clone was counted ten times or more. Distinct nucleotide sequences in the sample also encode this CDR3. The rearrangement joins TRBV27 to TRBJ2-7; 8 bases are a match to TRBD1. The length of the CDR3 is 13 residues. CDR1 MNHEY and CDR2 SMNVEV come from the germline V gene (reference sequence). Unmatched junction bases numbered 3, after V lost 6 bases and J lost 2 bases. CDR3 coding DNA: TGTGCCAGCAGCCAGGGGGCCACCTACGAGCAGTACTTC. Amino acid sequence: CASSQGATYEQYF.

About this clone itself: A read error may account for a junction end that differs from germline. The CDR3 spells CASSYGQGALENLFF. DNA of the CDR3: TGTGCCAGCAGTTATGGACAGGGAGCCCTTGAAAACCTGTTTTTT. The rearrangement joins TRBV27 to TRBJ1-4, with 8 bases that match TRBD1. Germline V gene data show CDR1 as MNHEY and CDR2 as SMNVEV (reference sequence). The CDR3 runs to 15 residues.

In DNA form, the CDR3 reads TGTGCCAGCAGCCGACAGGGGGCGGTTCGTGGCTACACCTTC. Its protein product is CASSRQGAVRGYTF. This sequence joins TRBV6-5 and TRBJ1-2; 10 bases match TRBD1. CDR3 length: 14 residues. After removal of 6 bases from V and 7 bases from J, the junction contained 8 bases not matched to a gene. CDR1 and CDR2 (germline): MNHEY, SVGAGI.

This chain connects TRBV6-6 to TRBJ1-2; no clear D. CDR3 length equals 14 residues. Germline V gene lookup returns CDR1 MNHNY and CDR2 SVGAGI (reference sequence). V was cut by 0 bases and J by 6 bases, with 11 bases left in between. The CDR3 DNA is TGTGCCAGCAGTTACTCGAAAGACATTGATGGCTACACCTTC. Amino acid sequence: CASSYSKDIDGYTF.

In this sample, this clone turned up once. The J gene is TRBJ2-1, the V gene TRBV29-1; possible D gene TRBD1, 5 bases. Between the trimmed V and J ends, which lost 3 bases and 6 bases, there was a span of 12 bases. Germline CDR1 SQVTM, CDR2 ANQGSEA. The length of the CDR3 is 13 residues. The CDR3 sequence: CSVDWGPSNEQFF. In DNA form, the CDR3 reads TGCAGCGTTGATTGGGGCCCAAGCAATGAGCAGTTCTTC.